The 10 T cell receptor beta chains listed next were all sequenced from one sample in a study of cytomegalovirus exposure and HLA in healthy donors. Primers included in the PCR were 60 Vbeta and 13 Jbeta primers. The protocol was immunoSEQ multiplex PCR, while the TCRdb copy is restricted to in-frame clones and leaves out a portion. The sample records hundreds of thousands of clones, 60% to 80% being singletons. Sequencing was performed on PBMCs. The source is a male donor in good health and CMV-seronegative.

This clone appeared once. V gene TRBV6-5 combines with J gene TRBJ1-1; no firm D call. Germline loops: CDR1 MNHEY, CDR2 SVGAGI. The CDR3 totals 11 residues. V shed 6 bases and J shed 11 bases, with 13 bases lying between them. The DNA of the CDR3 is TGTGCCAGCAGCGAACTCGTCTGGGCTTTCTTT. Encoded protein: CASSELVWAFF.

V usage is TRBV6-5 and J usage is TRBJ2-7; 9 nucleotides match TRBD1. CDR3 length: 15 residues. J gave up 5 bases and V 5 bases, and 10 bases lay outside the gene matches. In germline, CDR1 is MNHEY, CDR2 SVGAGI. The CDR3 DNA is TGTGCCAGCAGTCTTACCGGGACAGGGTCAAACGAGCAGTACTTC. This sequence encodes CASSLTGTGSNEQYF.

This chain connects TRBV5-1 to TRBJ2-2, with 9 bases identical to TRBD2. The CDR3 runs 15 residues. The germline V gene has CDR1 SGHRS and CDR2 YFSETQ. V trimming: 0 bases; J trimming: 3 bases; junction bases outside the gene matches: 0. CDR3 in amino acids: CASSLVAGDTGELFF. DNA of the CDR3: TGCGCCAGCAGCTTGGTAGCGGGGGACACCGGGGAGCTGTTTTTT.

V gene TRBV29-1 combines with J gene TRBJ1-1; 8 bases map to TRBD1. Losses at the gene ends were 0 bases for V and 0 bases for J; bases not matched to a gene: 12. CDR1 SQVTM and CDR2 ANQGSEA come from the germline V gene. The CDR3 covers 18 residues. The CDR3 loop is CSVEDLYGQGRVNTEAFF. The DNA for the CDR3 is TGCAGCGTTGAAGACTTGTACGGACAGGGACGTGTGAACACTGAAGCTTTCTTT.

CDR3 sequence: CASSFLQGEVGLQYF. The CDR3 coding sequence is TGTGCCAGCAGTTTCCTCCAGGGGGAGGTTGGTCTGCAGTATTTT. The chain couples TRBV28 to TRBJ2-3, with a tentative D call TRBD1 (7 bases). CDR1 is MDHEN and CDR2 is SYDVKM in the germline V gene. V was cut by 3 bases and J by 11 bases, with 21 bases left in between. The CDR3 spans 15 residues.

The chain couples TRBV19 to TRBJ1-5; D may be TRBD1 (5 bases). The germline CDR1 and CDR2 sequences are LNHDA and SQIVND (reference sequence). Trimming pared 5 bases from V and 1 base from J, leaving 9 bases between. CDR3 length equals 14 residues. CDR3 in DNA: TGTGCCAGTAGTCAGGCAGGGAGCAATCAGCCCCAGCATTTT. This sequence encodes CASSQAGSNQPQHF.

The chain employs TRBV7-3 and TRBJ2-1; 9 bases match TRBD2. Germline V CDR1 and CDR2: SGHTA, FQGTGA. This CDR3 spans 14 amino acids. V lost 9 bases and J lost 3; bases outside the gene matches: 6. The CDR3, as DNA: TGTGCCAGTCGAGCGGGAGGAAGCTACAATGAGCAGTTCTTC. Encoded protein: CASRAGGSYNEQFF.

V gene TRBV6-5 combines with J gene TRBJ1-1; TRBD1 is a possible D gene (5 bases). The CDR3 sequence is 13 residues long. The V gene lost 7 bases and the J gene lost 1 base, with 10 bases spanning the gap. Per the germline V gene, CDR1 is MNHEY and CDR2 is SVGAGI. In DNA, the CDR3 is TGTGCCAGCACCGATCAGGGGAACACTGAAGCTTTCTTT. Its protein product is CASTDQGNTEAFF.

The chain carries TRBV29-1 and TRBJ2-3; the D gene is possibly TRBD2 (6 bases). Trimming pared 3 bases from V and 3 bases from J, leaving 19 bases between. The CDR3 is 16 residues long. Per germline, CDR1 SQVTM and CDR2 ANQGSEA. Here the CDR3 DNA reads TGCAGCGTTGAGGCACGGGACTTAAAAGCTACAGATACGCAGTATTTT. This translates into CSVEARDLKATDTQYF.

The chain couples TRBV6-5 to TRBJ1-4; D possibly corresponds to TRBD1 (6 bases). The CDR3 loop spans 16 amino acids. Germline assignment: CDR1 MNHEY and CDR2 SVGAGI. V was clipped by 4 bases and J by 8 bases, with 20 bases between them. CDR3 sequence (DNA): TGTGCCAGCAGTTCCCAAGTCACAGGGTGGCACGAAAAACTGTTTTTT. The encoded protein is CASSSQVTGWHEKLFF.